Listed below are T cell receptor beta chains from one sample, sequenced in a study of STAT5B mutations in CD4+ large granular lymphocyte leukemia. Assay: immunoSEQ multiplex PCR; the TCRdb copy retains only in-frame clones and omits some. The sample lists 25,000 to 30,000 clones; approximately 80% were seen once. Input material: CD4+ T cells from blood buffy coats. The receptors originated from a human donor in good health. Each CDR3 is given with its conserved first and last residue. A D gene is named only where the DNA matches it firmly. A row's size may be missing; if present it is once, few, many or a size class.

clone size	V gene	J gene	D gene	CDR3 protein	CDR3 DNA
NA	TRBV28	TRBJ1-2	NA	CASSLYTPGENYGYTF	TGTGCCAGCAGTTTGTACACTCCAGGGGAGAACTATGGCTACACCTTC
NA	TRBV15	TRBJ2-4	NA	CATSRKGALAKNIQYF	TGTGCCACCAGCAGAAAAGGGGCGCTAGCCAAAAACATTCAGTACTTC
NA	TRBV10-3	TRBJ2-3	TRBD2	CAIRDGTTDTQYF	TGTGCCATCAGGGACGGGACTACGGATACGCAGTATTTT
NA	TRBV9	TRBJ2-7	NA	CASSPTDRPPYEQYF	TGTGCCAGCAGCCCTACCGACAGGCCCCCCTACGAGCAGTACTTC
NA	TRBV7-2	TRBJ2-1	TRBD1	CASSQDRAAYNEQFF	TGTGCCAGCAGCCAGGACAGGGCGGCATACAATGAGCAGTTCTTC
NA	TRBV7-2	TRBJ1-1	NA	CASSLAPLSEAFF	TGTGCCAGCAGCTTAGCGCCCCTTTCTGAAGCTTTCTTT
NA	TRBV5-1	TRBJ1-4	TRBD1	CASSLGGQSNEKLFF	TGCGCCAGCAGCTTGGGGGGACAGTCTAATGAAAAACTGTTTTTT
NA	TRBV7-2	TRBJ2-3	NA	CASSLQDTQYF	TGTGCCAGCAGCTTACAAGATACGCAGTATTTT
NA	TRBV18	TRBJ1-4	TRBD1	CASSLAAGGLTNEKLFF	TGTGCCAGCTCACTCGCGGCAGGGGGCTTGACTAATGAAAAACTGTTTTTT
NA	TRBV4-1	TRBJ1-6	NA	CASSQDGNGRGKVHF	TGCGCCAGCAGCCAAGACGGTAACGGGAGGGGTAAGGTCCACTTT
NA	TRBV7-2	TRBJ1-2	NA	CASSLFYGYTF	TGTGCCAGCAGCTTATTCTATGGCTACACCTTC
NA	TRBV11-1	TRBJ2-7	NA	CASSSATTSYEQYF	TGTGCCAGCAGCTCGGCTACAACTTCCTACGAGCAGTACTTC
NA	TRBV6-6	TRBJ2-1	NA	CASSPRMEGWNEQFF	TGTGCCAGCAGCCCCAGAATGGAGGGTTGGAATGAGCAGTTCTTC
NA	TRBV5-1	TRBJ1-1	NA	CASSESLGTEAFF	TGCGCCAGCAGCGAATCACTGGGAACTGAAGCTTTCTTT
NA	TRBV5-8	TRBJ1-4	TRBD1	CASSLQAGGYEKLFF	TGTGCCAGCAGCTTGCAGGCAGGGGGTTATGAAAAACTGTTTTTT
NA	TRBV29-1	TRBJ2-1	NA	CSVATNLYNEQFF	TGCAGCGTTGCCACAAATCTTTACAATGAGCAGTTCTTC
NA	TRBV27	TRBJ1-1	NA	CASSFSQGYMNTEAFF	TGTGCCAGCAGTTTTAGCCAGGGATACATGAACACTGAAGCTTTCTTT
NA	TRBV29-1	TRBJ1-1	NA	CSVEPIRGAEAFF	TGCAGCGTTGAACCTATTCGAGGTGCTGAAGCTTTCTTT
NA	TRBV2	TRBJ2-2	NA	CASGGLTTGELFF	TGTGCCAGCGGGGGGCTCACCACCGGGGAGCTGTTTTTT
NA	TRBV5-1	TRBJ1-3	NA	CASSLSGTASGNTIYF	TGCGCCAGCAGCTTGTCCGGTACAGCCTCTGGAAACACCATATATTTT
NA	TRBV6-6	TRBJ2-6	NA	CASSLVGSGANVLTF	TGTGCCAGCAGTTTAGTCGGCTCTGGGGCCAACGTCCTGACTTTC
NA	TRBV10-3	TRBJ2-3	NA	CAISPKTDTQYF	TGTGCCATCAGCCCTAAAACGGATACGCAGTATTTT
NA	TRBV25-1	TRBJ1-6	NA	CVKIPGQNNSPLHF	TGTGTTAAGATACCGGGACAAAATAATTCACCCCTCCACTTT
few	TRBV19	TRBJ1-2	NA	CASSIGRGGYGYTF	TGTGCCAGTAGTATCGGCAGGGGTGGCTATGGCTACACCTTC
NA	TRBV6-6	TRBJ1-5	NA	CASSYLEHQPQHF	TGTGCCAGCAGTTACTTGGAACATCAGCCTCAGCATTTT
NA	TRBV2	TRBJ2-5	TRBD2	CGGGLAGSGETQYF	TGTGGAGGGGGACTAGCGGGGTCCGGGGAGACCCAGTACTTC
few	TRBV7-9	TRBJ1-2	TRBD1	CASSPRTGDYGYTF	TGTGCCAGCAGCCCTCGGACAGGGGACTATGGCTACACCTTC
NA	TRBV19	TRBJ2-1	TRBD2	CASGVPGLAGGYNEQFF	TGTGCCAGTGGAGTCCCGGGACTAGCGGGGGGGTACAATGAGCAGTTCTTC
NA	TRBV18	TRBJ1-2	NA	CASSPTQGAGGYTF	TGTGCCAGCTCACCAACCCAGGGTGCCGGGGGCTACACCTTC
NA	TRBV18	TRBJ1-3	NA	CASSQGTGNTIYF	TGTGCCAGCTCACAGGGGACTGGAAACACCATATATTTT
few	TRBV2	TRBJ2-5	NA	CASSGRSSRETQYF	TGTGCCAGCAGCGGCAGATCGAGTAGAGAGACCCAGTACTTC
NA	TRBV7-9	TRBJ2-6	NA	CASSLPGGANVLTF	TGTGCCAGCAGCCTACCGGGTGGGGCCAACGTCCTGACTTTC
NA	TRBV7-6	TRBJ2-3	TRBD2	CASSLGLAGKDTQYF	TGTGCCAGCAGCCTAGGACTAGCGGGGAAAGATACGCAGTATTTT
NA	TRBV7-8	TRBJ2-1	NA	CASSSLGIKNNEQFF	TGTGCCAGCAGCTCCCTCGGCATTAAGAACAATGAGCAGTTCTTC
few	TRBV29-1	TRBJ1-1	NA	CSVKHALNTEAFF	TGCAGCGTTAAGCACGCGTTGAACACTGAAGCTTTCTTT
NA	TRBV4-3	TRBJ1-6	NA	CASSQPGADSPLHF	TGCGCCAGCAGCCAACCCGGGGCTGATTCACCCCTCCACTTT
NA	TRBV11-2	TRBJ1-1	NA	CASSLGGNTEAFF	TGTGCCAGCAGCTTAGGGGGGAACACTGAAGCTTTCTTT
NA	TRBV7-2	TRBJ1-1	TRBD1	CASSPRQGGTEAFF	TGTGCCAGCAGCCCGAGACAGGGTGGCACTGAAGCTTTCTTT
once	TRBV7-2	TRBJ2-3	TRBD2	CASSANGGAKDTQYF	TGTGCCAGCAGCGCGAACGGGGGGGCAAAAGATACGCAGTATTTT
NA	TRBV6-5	TRBJ2-1	NA	CASRETGLTYNEQFF	TGTGCCAGCAGAGAGACAGGCTTAACCTACAATGAGCAGTTCTTC
NA	TRBV5-8	TRBJ2-3	NA	CASSSRLQGSTDTQYF	TGTGCCAGCAGCTCAAGATTACAGGGTAGCACAGATACGCAGTATTTT
NA	TRBV6-5	TRBJ2-7	NA	CASSRGGVASYEQYF	TGTGCCAGCAGTAGAGGCGGCGTAGCCTCCTACGAGCAGTACTTC
NA	TRBV9	TRBJ2-7	TRBD1	CASSPRQGLAYEQYF	TGTGCCAGCAGCCCAAGACAGGGGCTGGCCTACGAGCAGTACTTC
NA	TRBV10-1	TRBJ2-3	NA	CASSDPASLGRDTQYF	TGCGCCAGCAGTGATCCGGCTAGCCTTGGTAGGGATACGCAGTATTTT
NA	TRBV5-1	TRBJ1-5	NA	CASSLGGGYDQPQHF	TGCGCCAGCAGCTTAGGGGGGGGCTACGATCAGCCCCAGCATTTT
NA	TRBV27	TRBJ1-4	NA	CASSLSTNEKLFF	TGTGCCAGCAGTTTATCTACTAATGAAAAACTGTTTTTT
NA	TRBV5-1	TRBJ2-1	NA	CASSSYAREQFF	TGCGCCAGCAGCTCATATGCGAGGGAGCAGTTCTTC
once	TRBV7-9	TRBJ2-5	TRBD1	CASSQGQVQETQYF	TGTGCCAGCAGCCAAGGACAGGTCCAAGAGACCCAGTACTTC
NA	TRBV7-9	TRBJ1-2	NA	CASTNPRTANYGYTF	TGTGCCAGCACCAACCCGAGGACTGCAAACTATGGCTACACCTTC
NA	TRBV4-1	TRBJ1-5	TRBD1	CAKFHRGLDFQPQHF	TGCGCCAAATTTCACAGGGGGTTGGATTTTCAGCCCCAGCATTTT
NA	TRBV28	TRBJ1-1	TRBD1	CASSILLTGNGIEDTEAFF	TGTGCCAGCAGTATACTCTTGACAGGGAACGGCATTGAGGACACTGAAGCTTTCTTT
NA	TRBV6-1	TRBJ2-1	TRBD1	CASRPGQGPHNEQFF	TGTGCCAGCAGGCCGGGACAGGGTCCCCACAATGAGCAGTTCTTC
NA	TRBV15	TRBJ2-3	TRBD2	CATSIRTSGDSSDTQYF	TGTGCCACCAGCATCCGGACTAGCGGGGATAGCTCAGATACGCAGTATTTT